Given below is one T cell receptor (beta chain) in context. The sample comes from a study of blood T cell repertoires in COVID-19. Across the study: Collection of acute and convalescent COVID-19 samples took place in the United States, Italy and Spain.

Trimming took 1 base from V and 5 from J; bases not matched to a gene: 7. CDR3 size: 15 residues. From germline, CDR1 is KGHSY and CDR2 FQNENV. Per the original methods: Amplification with reference gene primers provided the estimates of nucleated cell counts. Sequencing was performed with immunoSEQ multiplex PCR; in TCRdb, only in-frame clones are kept and a portion is missing. The V and J calls and the clone size are those of that table, but D and trimming were determined from the DNA. In the table there are about 240,000 clones, around 86% of which are singletons. The genes are TRBV16 and TRBJ1-1; 7 bases line up with TRBD1. Sample: peripheral blood. The source is a woman aged 60-70 years with active or convalescent COVID-19. The CDR3 reads CASSQLRTGLTEAFF. The CDR3 DNA sequence: TGTGCCAGCAGCCAATTACGGACAGGTCTAACTGAAGCTTTCTTT.